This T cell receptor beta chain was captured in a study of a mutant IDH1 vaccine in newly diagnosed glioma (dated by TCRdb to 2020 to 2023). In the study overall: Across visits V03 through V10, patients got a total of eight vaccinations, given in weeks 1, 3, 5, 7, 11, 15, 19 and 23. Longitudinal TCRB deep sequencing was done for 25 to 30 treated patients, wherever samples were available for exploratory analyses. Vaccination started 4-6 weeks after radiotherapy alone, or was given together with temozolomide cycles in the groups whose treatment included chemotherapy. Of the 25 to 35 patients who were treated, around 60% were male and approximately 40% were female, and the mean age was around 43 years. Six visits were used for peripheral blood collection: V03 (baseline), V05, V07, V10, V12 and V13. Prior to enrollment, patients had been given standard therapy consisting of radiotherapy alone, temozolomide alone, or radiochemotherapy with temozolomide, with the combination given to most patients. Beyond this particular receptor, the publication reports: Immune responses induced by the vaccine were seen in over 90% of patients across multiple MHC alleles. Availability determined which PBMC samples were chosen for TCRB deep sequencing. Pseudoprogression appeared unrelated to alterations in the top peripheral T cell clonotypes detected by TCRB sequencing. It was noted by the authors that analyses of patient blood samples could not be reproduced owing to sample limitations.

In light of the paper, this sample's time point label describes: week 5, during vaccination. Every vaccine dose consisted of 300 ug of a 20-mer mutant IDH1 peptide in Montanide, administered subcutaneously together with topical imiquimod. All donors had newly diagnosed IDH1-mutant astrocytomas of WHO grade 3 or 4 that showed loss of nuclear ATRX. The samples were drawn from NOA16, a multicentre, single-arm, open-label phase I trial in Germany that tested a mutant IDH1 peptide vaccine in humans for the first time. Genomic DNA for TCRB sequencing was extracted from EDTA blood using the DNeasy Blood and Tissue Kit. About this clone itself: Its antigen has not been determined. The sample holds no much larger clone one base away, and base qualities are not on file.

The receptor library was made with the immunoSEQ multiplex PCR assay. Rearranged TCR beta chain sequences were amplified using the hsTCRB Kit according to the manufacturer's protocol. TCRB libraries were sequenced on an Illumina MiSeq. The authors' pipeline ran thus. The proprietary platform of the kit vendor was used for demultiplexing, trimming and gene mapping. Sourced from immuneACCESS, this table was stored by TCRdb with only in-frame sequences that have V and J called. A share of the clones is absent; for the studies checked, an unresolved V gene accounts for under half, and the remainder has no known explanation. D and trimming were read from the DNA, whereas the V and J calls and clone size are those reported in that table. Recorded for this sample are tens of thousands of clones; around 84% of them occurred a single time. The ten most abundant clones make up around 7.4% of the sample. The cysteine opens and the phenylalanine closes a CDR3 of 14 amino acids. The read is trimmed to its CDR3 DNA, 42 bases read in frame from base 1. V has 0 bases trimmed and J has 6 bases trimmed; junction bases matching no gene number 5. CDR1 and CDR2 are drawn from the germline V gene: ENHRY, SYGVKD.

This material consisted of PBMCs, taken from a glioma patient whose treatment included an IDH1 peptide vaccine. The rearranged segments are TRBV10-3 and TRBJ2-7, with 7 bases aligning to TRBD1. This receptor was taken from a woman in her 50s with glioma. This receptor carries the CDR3 CAISESAGGSEQYF. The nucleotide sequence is TGTGCCATCAGTGAGTCGGCAGGGGGTTCCGAGCAGTACTTC.